The entry that follows covers one T cell receptor beta chain sequence. Its antigen is not known. Germline CDR1 and CDR2: SGHDT and YYEEEE. V lost 1 base and J lost 8, with 15 bases in between. The CDR3 length is 14 residues. The sample is drawn from a study of cytomegalovirus exposure and HLA in healthy donors. Primers for the PCR totalled 60 Vbeta and 13 Jbeta. Libraries were prepared by immunoSEQ multiplex PCR; TCRdb keeps only in-frame clonotypes and omits some of them. The repertoire holds fewer than 150,000 clones, 75% to 90% seen once, with over 1% in the top ten. Whole-study findings and limits: Researchers reported from a later analysis that most CMV-associated TCR beta chains appeared HLA-restricted.

Healthy donors of bone marrow made up the group. The sequencing input was PBMCs. The V call is TRBV5-6, the J call TRBJ1-1; maybe TRBD1 (6 bases). This clonotype originated in a female donor in good health and CMV-seronegative. The DNA for the CDR3 is TGTGCCAGCAGCTTGTTACTCACAGGGAAAGAAGCTTTCTTT. This gives the protein CASSLLLTGKEAFF. Full variable domain (missing parts from reference TRBV5-6 and TRBJ1-1): DAGVTQSPTHLIKTRGQQVTLRCSPKSGHDTVSWYQQALGQGPQFIFQYYEEEERQRGNFPDRFSGHQFPNYSSELNVNALLLGDSALYLCASSLLLTGKEAFFGQGTRLTVV.